This record looks at one TCR beta chain sequence and its context. Its antigen is unknown. Clones were read by immunoSEQ multiplex PCR, and TCRdb kept only the in-frame ones, dropping some. The sample holds over 70,000 clones, just under 90% seen once. The CDR3 totals 12 residues. V lost 7 bases to trimming and J lost 2 bases, with 6 bases between them. Germline V gives CDR1 MNHNS, CDR2 SASEGT. This entry comes from a study of OX40 agonist ivuxolimab in advanced cancers. Whole-study context: Six ivuxolimab dose levels, 0.01 to 10 mg/kg, were given intravenously every 2 weeks. The study, taken as a whole, reports: Dose levels from 0.1 to 3.0 mg/kg saw CD4+ and CD8+ blood T cells expand clonally by week 6.

Here the sequenced sample was CD4+ or CD8+ T cells sorted from blood, taken in a trial of the OX40 agonist ivuxolimab. This chain links TRBV6-1 with TRBJ2-1; D is undetermined. The TCR was taken from an adult with an advanced solid tumor such as melanoma, head and neck, liver or kidney cancer. CDR3: CASINAYNEQFF. CDR3 in DNA: TGTGCCAGCATAAACGCCTACAATGAGCAGTTCTTC.